What follows describes a single T cell receptor (beta chain). Antigen: not known. The CDR3 is 16 amino acids. The V segment lost 2 bases and the J segment 0 bases; nucleotides outside the gene matches: 6. Germline CDR1 reads SGHTA; CDR2 reads FQGNSA. Researchers reported that TCR beta cDNA libraries carried unique molecular identifiers. TCRdb fed the PCR reads into MiXCR, producing one record per CDR3 protein. The sample lists some 800,000 distinct CDR3 sequences, 40% to 55% occurring once. The data are from a study of post-analysis software for immune sequencing data. Study-wide results and caveats: Among a few TRBV segments more frequent in patients than controls were TRBV5-6, TRBV5-1 and TRBV20-1.

V is TRBV7-2 and J is TRBJ2-7; 8 nucleotides agree with TRBD1. Sequencing was performed on blood. The receptor comes from a girl aged 10 to 17 with multiple sclerosis. CDR3 sequence (DNA): TGTGCCAGCAGCTTACTCAACAGGGGGACCTCCTACGAGCAGTACTTC. It yields the protein CASSLLNRGTSYEQYF.